These T cell receptor beta chains were read from a single sample in a study of monozygotic twins with inflammatory bowel disease. TCRdb re-called the 5' RACE reads; every CDR3 protein appears as one record, without DNA. The sample has 300,000 to 350,000 distinct CDR3 sequences. Sequenced material: blood. The source is a human donor with ulcerative colitis or Crohn's disease, or a healthy co-twin of an affected twin (not recorded which). The CDR3 runs from the conserved cysteine through the conserved F or W. The order of the fields is V gene, J gene, CDR3 protein.

TRBV20-1	TRBJ2-7	CSAPTRSGEGLVEQYF
TRBV5-4	TRBJ1-4	CASSLPSAEKLFF
TRBV28	TRBJ1-2	CASSPLTGGLIRGYTF
TRBV5-4	TRBJ1-2	CASSTGTGVRGYTF
TRBV12-3/TRBV12-4	TRBJ1-2	CASSSRASYGYTF
TRBV5-1	TRBJ2-3	CASSLDRATTDTQYF
TRBV12-3/TRBV12-4	TRBJ2-1	CASSFAVSRDEQFF
TRBV12-3/TRBV12-4	TRBJ1-1	CASSLLVRADLNTEAFF
TRBV29-1	TRBJ1-6	CSERIRDRDNSPLHF
TRBV20-1	TRBJ2-3	CSARVRGRTDTQYF